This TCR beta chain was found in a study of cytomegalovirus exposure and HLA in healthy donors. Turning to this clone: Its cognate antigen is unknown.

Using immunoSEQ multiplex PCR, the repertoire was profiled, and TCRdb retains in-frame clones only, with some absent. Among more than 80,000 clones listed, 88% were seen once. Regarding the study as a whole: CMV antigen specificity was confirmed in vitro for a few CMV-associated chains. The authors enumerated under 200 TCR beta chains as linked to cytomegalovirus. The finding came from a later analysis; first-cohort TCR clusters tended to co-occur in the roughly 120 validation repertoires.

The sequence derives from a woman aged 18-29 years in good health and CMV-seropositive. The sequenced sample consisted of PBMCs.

The CDR3 nucleotides are TGTGCCAGCAGCTTACAGGGGTACGGCAATGAGCAGTTCTTC. This codes for CASSLQGYGNEQFF. The V call is TRBV7-9, the J call TRBJ2-1; tentatively, D is TRBD1 (6 bases). The V and J ends lost 2 bases and 6 bases respectively, with 11 bases between them. This CDR3 is built from 14 residues. Germline V CDR1 and CDR2: SEHNR, FQNEAQ (reference sequence). Complete variable domain (other parts from reference TRBV7-9 and TRBJ2-1): DTGVSQNPRHKITKRGQNVTFRCDPISEHNRLYWYRQTLGQGPEFLTYFQNEAQLEKSRLLSDRFSAERPKGSFSTLEIQRTEQGDSAMYLCASSLQGYGNEQFFGPGTRLTVL.